This TCR beta chain was sequenced during a study of blood T cell repertoires in COVID-19. Background on the study: The United States, Italy and Spain provided the acute and convalescent COVID-19 samples. In each case, the material was cDNA or gDNA derived from T cells, B-cell-depleted T cells, or PBMCs.

Participants were aged roughly 18 to 90 years, lived in around 25 US areas, and enrolled virtually. V lost 6 bases to trimming and J lost 7 bases, with 15 bases between them. The germline V gene has CDR1 MNHEY and CDR2 SVGAGI. This CDR3 is built from 13 residues. Study processing details: From reference gene primer amplification, estimates of nucleated cell counts were derived. Produced via immunoSEQ multiplex PCR; TCRdb's table is partial and in-frame only. The DNA gave D and trimming, while V, J and clone size come from that table. The table records around 450,000 clones, around nine tenths of them present only once.

The TCR was taken from a woman in her late teens or twenties with acute COVID-19. The chain combines TRBV6-5 with TRBJ1-2; D not certain. Sequenced input: PBMCs or T cells enriched from blood (not recorded which). This chain's CDR3 is CASSGVLGGGYTF. For the CDR3, the DNA is TGTGCCAGCAGCGGAGTCCTGGGAGGTGGCTACACCTTC.